A single sample gave rise to the 20 T cell receptor beta chains below, sequenced in a study of T cell changes during pregnancy in multiple sclerosis. Here immunoSEQ multiplex PCR was the method, and the copy in TCRdb shows in-frame clones only, minus some. The table lists around 110,000 clones, roughly 92% of them singletons. The sample here was peripheral blood, taken after pregnancy. Every receptor here comes from a female donor with multiple sclerosis, enrolled in a pregnancy study.

The chain recombines TRBV7-2 with TRBJ2-1, with TRBD2 matching 8 bases. There are 14 residues in the CDR3. The germline CDR1 and CDR2 sequences are SGHTA and FQGNSA. The V segment lost 1 base and the J segment 13 bases; nucleotides outside the gene matches: 9. As DNA, the CDR3 is TGTGCCAGCAGCTTAGGAGTAGCGGGATACCCTCAGTTCTTC. Its translation: CASSLGVAGYPQFF.

This clone was seen just once. The rearrangement uses TRBV11-2 and TRBJ2-7, with 7 bases aligning to TRBD2. J gave up 0 bases and V 8 bases, and 7 bases lay outside the gene matches. The CDR3 is 14 amino acids. Germline V gene lookup returns CDR1 SGHAT and CDR2 FQNNGV. The CDR3 sequence is CASAGTKSSYEQYF. Written as DNA, the CDR3 is TGTGCCAGCGCCGGGACTAAGAGCTCCTACGAGCAGTACTTC.

The chain is built from TRBV5-6 and TRBJ2-7; TRBD1 aligns across 7 bases. The V gene end was trimmed by 7 bases and the J gene end by 3 bases; junction bases not matched to a gene: 7. The CDR3 sequence is 13 residues long. CDR1 and CDR2 (germline): SGHDT, YYEEEE. CDR3 residues: CASLGQTNYEQYF. The DNA of the CDR3 is TGTGCCAGCCTGGGACAGACAAACTACGAGCAGTACTTC. Complete variable domain (other parts from reference TRBV5-6 and TRBJ2-7): DAGVTQSPTHLIKTRGQQVTLRCSPKSGHDTVSWYQQALGQGPQFIFQYYEEEERQRGNFPDRFSGHQFPNYSSELNVNALLLGDSALYLCASLGQTNYEQYFGPGTRLTVT.

CDR3 nucleotide sequence: TGTGCCAGCAGTGCTCCCGGGGGGTTCTCCTACGAGCAGTACTTC. It encodes CASSAPGGFSYEQYF. The chain is built from TRBV25-1 and TRBJ2-7; the match to TRBD2 covers 7 bases. The V gene end was trimmed by 4 bases and the J gene end by 0 bases; junction bases not matched to a gene: 6. Germline V gene sequence: CDR1 MGHDK, CDR2 SYGVNS. The CDR3 has 15 residues.

Of note for this clone: One end of the junction does not line up with germline, which may come from a read error. The chain joins TRBV7-2 to TRBJ2-5, with 7 bases matching TRBD2. CDR1 and CDR2 (germline): SGHTA, FQGNSA. There are 13 residues in the CDR3. The CDR3 is CASSLAAQETQYF. DNA for the CDR3: TGTGCCAGCAGCCTAGCGGCTCAAGAGACCCAGTACTTC.

The chain couples TRBV6-4 to TRBJ2-2; 8 nucleotides agree with TRBD2. The V gene end was trimmed by 3 bases and the J gene end by 1 base; junction bases not matched to a gene: 4. Germline-derived CDR1 and CDR2 are MRHNA and SNTAGT. The CDR3 covers 16 residues. CDR3 sequence: CASSETGGQNTGELFF. Written as DNA, the CDR3 is TGTGCCAGCAGTGAGACGGGAGGGCAGAACACCGGGGAGCTGTTTTTT.

The chain combines TRBV4-1 with TRBJ2-4; 11 bases are shared with TRBD1. CDR1 MGHRA and CDR2 YSYEKL come from the germline V gene. The J segment lost 2 bases and the V segment lost 0 bases, leaving 9 bases of the junction unmatched. This CDR3 is built from 19 residues. DNA of the CDR3: TGCGCCAGCAGCCAAGAGCCGGGACAGGGGGAAATTTCCAAAAACATTCAGTACTTC. Translating gives CASSQEPGQGEISKNIQYF.

The J gene is TRBJ1-2, the V gene TRBV18, with unresolved D. Germline V CDR1 and CDR2: KGHSH, LQKENI. The CDR3 runs 14 residues. V was cut by 6 bases and J by 3 bases, with 14 bases left in between. The DNA for the CDR3 is TGTGCCAGCTCCCCGACTGCAGAGTACTATGGCTACACCTTC. It specifies CASSPTAEYYGYTF.

The chain joins TRBV2 to TRBJ2-7; 9 nucleotides align to TRBD1. The CDR3 totals 13 residues. The germline V gene encodes CDR1 SNHLY and CDR2 FYNNEI. Losses at the gene ends were 6 bases for V and 1 base for J; bases not matched to a gene: 1. In nucleotides, the CDR3 is TGTGCCAGCAGAGGGACAGGGTCCTACGAGCAGTACTTC. Amino acids: CASRGTGSYEQYF.

This chain joins TRBV7-6 and TRBJ1-4; 8 bases align to TRBD1. CDR1 is SGHVS and CDR2 is FNYEAQ in the germline V gene. This CDR3 comprises 15 residues. V was clipped by 5 bases and J by 7 bases; unmatched bases: 9. The CDR3 is CASSARTGRGEKLFF. CDR3 bases: TGTGCCAGCAGCGCCCGGACAGGGAGGGGTGAAAAACTGTTTTTT.

This rearrangement joins TRBV19 to TRBJ1-2; D unclear. This CDR3 spans 14 amino acids. The germline gives CDR1 LNHDA, CDR2 SQIVND (reference sequence). Trimming stripped 6 bases from V and 6 bases from J, with 17 bases between. This chain's CDR3 is CASSSPLRADGYTF. CDR3 bases: TGTGCCAGTAGCTCGCCTTTAAGAGCGGATGGCTACACCTTC.

The V call is TRBV28, the J call TRBJ1-5, with 8 bases matching TRBD1. The germline V gene has CDR1 MDHEN and CDR2 SYDVKM. The CDR3 extends over 14 amino acids. V shed 7 bases and J 6 bases; nucleotides not matched to a gene: 8. CDR3 sequence (DNA): TGTGCCAGCACCCGAGGACAGGGACGTCAGCCCCAGCATTTT. This encodes CASTRGQGRQPQHF.

The table lists this clone with a few counts. J is TRBJ1-1 and V is TRBV7-3; TRBD1 aligns across 7 bases. The ends lost 5 bases at V and 0 bases at J; junction bases unmatched: 9. There are 16 residues in the CDR3. CDR1 is SGHTA, CDR2 FQGTGA, per germline. The CDR3 bases are TGTGCCAGCAGCCGACTGAGAGGGACAGTGAACACTGAAGCTTTCTTT. Amino acids: CASSRLRGTVNTEAFF. Based on the CDR3 plus reference TRBV7-3 and TRBJ1-1, the full variable domain is GAGVSQTPSNKVTEKGKYVELRCDPISGHTALYWYRQSLGQGPEFLIYFQGTGAADDSGLPNDRFFAVRPEGSVSTLKIQRTERGDSAVYLCASSRLRGTVNTEAFFGQGTRLTVV.

This chain uses TRBV5-6 with TRBJ1-6; the match to TRBD1 covers 10 bases. The CDR3 spans 14 residues. With 3 bases clipped from V and 8 bases from J, the junction kept 2 bases outside the gene matches. The germline V gene encodes CDR1 SGHDT and CDR2 YYEEEE. The CDR3 DNA sequence: TGTGCCAGCAGCTCGGACAGGGGGTATTCACCCCTCCACTTT. Its protein is CASSSDRGYSPLHF.

The chain has TRBV19 and TRBJ2-7; D remains unclear. CDR1 and CDR2 (germline): LNHDA, SQIVND (reference sequence). The CDR3 sequence is 15 residues long. V shed 4 bases and J shed 1 base, with 14 bases lying between them. The CDR3 reads CASSSNGALSYEQYF. The DNA of the CDR3 is TGTGCCAGTAGTAGTAATGGAGCCCTTTCCTACGAGCAGTACTTC.

The chain carries TRBV13 and TRBJ2-7; 7 bases agree with TRBD1. With 0 bases clipped from V and 5 bases from J, the junction kept 7 bases outside the gene matches. Germline loops: CDR1 PRHDT, CDR2 FYEKMQ (reference sequence). This CDR3 has 15 residues. The CDR3, as DNA: TGTGCCAGCAGCTTAGGCGGTAGGGGGCATCACGAGCAGTACTTC. Its translation: CASSLGGRGHHEQYF. Based on the CDR3 plus reference TRBV13 and TRBJ2-7, the full variable domain is AAGVIQSPRHLIKEKRETATLKCYPIPRHDTVYWYQQGPGQDPQFLISFYEKMQSDKGSIPDRFSAQQFSDYHSELNMSSLELGDSALYFCASSLGGRGHHEQYFGPGTRLTVT.

The chain carries TRBV7-6 and TRBJ2-2; weak D call: TRBD2 (6 bases). Germline CDR1 is SGHVS and CDR2 is FNYEAQ. Trimming shortened V by 3 bases and J by 6 bases, and 14 bases separated the two germline ends. CDR3 length: 15 amino acids. CDR3 DNA sequence: TGTGCCAGCAGCTTTTTTTCGGGGGTGGCCGGGGAGCTGTTTTTT. Translating it yields CASSFFSGVAGELFF.

The chain couples TRBV5-1 to TRBJ1-2; TRBD1 might be the D (5 bases). Germline V gene sequence: CDR1 SGHRS, CDR2 YFSETQ. The CDR3 length is 15 residues. V dropped 4 bases and J dropped 4 bases, with 17 bases sitting between them. This CDR3 reads CASSVNEGATYGYTF. The CDR3 DNA follows: TGCGCCAGCAGCGTAAACGAAGGGGCCACCTATGGCTACACCTTC.

The J gene is TRBJ1-4, the V gene TRBV19, with 8 bases fitting TRBD1. V was clipped by 7 bases and J by 0 bases; unmatched bases: 4. The germline V gene has CDR1 LNHDA and CDR2 SQIVND (reference sequence). This CDR3 spans 15 amino acids. CDR3 protein: CASKPDRATNEKLFF. Written as DNA, the CDR3 is TGTGCCAGTAAGCCGGACAGGGCAACTAATGAAAAACTGTTTTTT. Full variable domain (rest looked up from reference TRBV19 and TRBJ1-4): DGGITQSPKYLFRKEGQNVTLSCEQNLNHDAMYWYRQDPGQGLRLIYYSQIVNDFQKGDIAEGYSVSREKKESFPLTVTSAQKNPTAFYLCASKPDRATNEKLFFGSGTQLSVL.

The chain recombines TRBV5-6 with TRBJ2-7, with TRBD1 identical over 7 bases. With 4 bases clipped from V and 2 bases from J, the junction kept 6 bases outside the gene matches. Germline lookup yields CDR1 SGHDT and CDR2 YYEEEE. This CDR3 region has 14 residues. CDR3 coding DNA: TGTGCCAGCAGCCGGACAGGAAGGCCCTACGAGCAGTACTTC. Its translation: CASSRTGRPYEQYF.